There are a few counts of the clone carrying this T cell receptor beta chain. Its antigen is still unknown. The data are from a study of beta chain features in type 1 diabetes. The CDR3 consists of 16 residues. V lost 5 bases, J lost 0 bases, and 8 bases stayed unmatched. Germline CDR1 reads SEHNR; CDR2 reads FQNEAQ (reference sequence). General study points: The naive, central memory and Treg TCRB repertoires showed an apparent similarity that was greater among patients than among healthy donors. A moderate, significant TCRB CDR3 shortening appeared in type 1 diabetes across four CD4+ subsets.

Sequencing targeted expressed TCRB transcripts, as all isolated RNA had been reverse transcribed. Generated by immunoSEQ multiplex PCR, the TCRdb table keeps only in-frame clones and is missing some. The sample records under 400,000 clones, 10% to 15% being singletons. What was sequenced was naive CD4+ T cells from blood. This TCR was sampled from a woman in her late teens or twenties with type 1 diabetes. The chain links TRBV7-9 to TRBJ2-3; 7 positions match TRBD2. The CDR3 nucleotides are TGTGCCAGCAGCCCCTGGCGGGGGAGGAGCACAGATACGCAGTATTTT. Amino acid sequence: CASSPWRGRSTDTQYF.